Below, 29 T cell receptor beta chains from the same sample are listed, as sequenced in a study of monozygotic twins with inflammatory bowel disease. TCRdb reprocessed the 5' RACE reads and stores each CDR3 protein as one record, lacking DNA. The clone table shows more than 110,000 distinct CDR3 sequences, with the ten largest holding roughly 1.2%. The sample consisted of blood. The receptors here all came from a human donor with ulcerative colitis or Crohn's disease, or a healthy co-twin of an affected twin (not recorded which).

The chain combines TRBV28 with TRBJ2-7; the D call from TCRdb, TRBD1, cannot be confirmed without DNA. The CDR3 has 12 residues. In germline, CDR1 is MDHEN, CDR2 SYDVKM. This chain's CDR3 is CASSAPPYEQYF.

The CDR3 sequence: CAISDKTRYEQYF. The gene calls are TRBV10-3 and TRBJ2-7. The V gene's germline CDR1 is ENHRY and CDR2 SYGVKD. CDR3 length equals 13 residues.

V is TRBV7-9 and J is TRBJ2-1; TCRdb's D gene call, TRBD1, goes unchecked for lack of DNA. Germline V gene sequence: CDR1 SEHNR, CDR2 FQNEAQ (reference sequence). The CDR3 runs to 14 residues. CDR3 region: CASSLTQADNEQFF. The full variable domain, with the rest looked up from reference TRBV7-9 and TRBJ2-1, is DTGVSQNPRHKITKRGQNVTFRCDPISEHNRLYWYRQTLGQGPEFLTYFQNEAQLEKSRLLSDRFSAERPKGSFSTLEIQRTEQGDSAMYLCASSLTQADNEQFFGPGTRLTVL.

This chain links TRBV7-8 with TRBJ2-4; TCRdb's D gene call, TRBD1, goes unchecked for lack of DNA. The CDR3 covers 16 residues. Germline V CDR1 and CDR2: SGHVS, FQNEAQ. The CDR3: CASSLPTGWGKNIQYF.

The rearrangement uses TRBV28 and TRBJ2-4; without DNA, the TCRdb call of TRBD2 cannot be checked. This CDR3 contains 17 residues. Germline lookup yields CDR1 MDHEN and CDR2 SYDVKM. The CDR3 sequence is CASREPFGMGAKNIQYF.

The chain carries TRBV5-6 and TRBJ1-1. CDR1 is SGHDT, CDR2 YYEEEE, per germline. The CDR3 loop spans 12 amino acids. The chain's CDR3 is CASSFLSREAFF.

V is TRBV11-2 and J is TRBJ1-6; without DNA, the TCRdb call of TRBD1 cannot be checked. Germline lookup yields CDR1 SGHAT and CDR2 FQNNGV. The CDR3 runs to 15 residues. CDR3 region: CASSRPGTLDSPLHF. Full variable domain (remainder filled in from reference TRBV11-2 and TRBJ1-6): EAGVAQSPRYKIIEKRQSVAFWCNPISGHATLYWYQQILGQGPKLLIQFQNNGVVDDSQLPKDRFSAERLKGVDSTLKIQPAKLEDSAVYLCASSRPGTLDSPLHFGNGTRLTVT.

The V call is TRBV20-1, the J call TRBJ1-5. The germline V gene encodes CDR1 DFQATT and CDR2 SNEGSKA (reference sequence). The CDR3 contains 15 residues. The CDR3 loop is CSARDRGIRNQPQHF.

The V and J genes are TRBV20-1 and TRBJ2-1; the TCRdb call, TRBD2, lacks DNA for checking. Per germline, CDR1 DFQATT and CDR2 SNEGSKA (reference sequence). The CDR3 sequence is 20 residues long. The CDR3 protein is CSARDLRGLAGASSYNEQFF.

The CDR3 sequence is CASSDPGRGGVNTGELFF. The J gene is TRBJ2-2, the V gene TRBV25-1; no DNA is available, so the TRBD1 call from TCRdb remains unchecked. There are 18 residues in the CDR3. CDR1 is MGHDK and CDR2 is SYGVNS in the germline V gene.

The V and J genes are TRBV6-1 and TRBJ1-5; TCRdb designates TRBD1, a call that cannot be tested without DNA. The germline CDR1 and CDR2 sequences are MNHNS and SASEGT. The CDR3 runs to 15 residues. The CDR3 region is CASSETGTGNQPQHF.

V gene TRBV20-1 combines with J gene TRBJ1-5; TCRdb calls TRBD1, which cannot be checked without DNA. This CDR3 is 13 amino acids long. In germline, CDR1 is DFQATT, CDR2 SNEGSKA (reference sequence). CDR3 sequence reads: CSGLGTGDQPQHF.

The chain carries TRBV7-9 and TRBJ2-7; the D call from TCRdb, TRBD1, cannot be confirmed without DNA. CDR1 is SEHNR and CDR2 is FQNEAQ in the germline V gene (reference sequence). This CDR3 has 14 residues. The CDR3 protein is CASTGDGQGYEQYF.

The chain links TRBV5-6 to TRBJ1-1. This CDR3 spans 14 amino acids. The V gene's germline CDR1 is SGHDT and CDR2 YYEEEE. Here the CDR3 reads CASSLWALNTEAFF.

The CDR3 region is CASSLTSGTYEQYF. J is TRBJ2-7 and V is TRBV11-2; the TCRdb call, TRBD2, lacks DNA for checking. This CDR3 has 14 residues. Per germline, CDR1 SGHAT and CDR2 FQNNGV.

V gene TRBV4-1 combines with J gene TRBJ2-5; there is no DNA to check the TCRdb D call of TRBD1. This CDR3 has 16 residues. Germline assignment: CDR1 MGHRA and CDR2 YSYEKL. This chain's CDR3 is CASSTPRTGYDETQYF.

The chain is built from TRBV19 and TRBJ2-7; TCRdb reports TRBD1, a call that lacks DNA to check it against. The V gene's germline CDR1 is LNHDA and CDR2 SQIVND (reference sequence). This CDR3 region has 15 residues. CDR3: CASSMTGTGNHEQYF.

The rearrangement joins TRBV4-3 to TRBJ2-7. The CDR3 extends over 14 amino acids. In germline, CDR1 is LGHNA, CDR2 YSLEER. The CDR3 loop reads CASILDLGSYEQYF.

V gene TRBV27 combines with J gene TRBJ1-2. The CDR3 covers 15 residues. CDR1 is MNHEY, CDR2 SMNVEV, per germline (reference sequence). The CDR3 region is CASSLSGGGSRGYTF.

The chain uses TRBV29-1 and TRBJ2-1; no DNA is available, so the TRBD1 call from TCRdb remains unchecked. Germline lookup yields CDR1 SQVTM and CDR2 ANQGSEA. The CDR3 has 13 amino acids. The CDR3 region is CSVEDLPPSEQFF.

The chain links TRBV7-9 to TRBJ2-3. The CDR3 extends over 13 amino acids. Per germline, CDR1 SEHNR and CDR2 FQNEAQ (reference sequence). This CDR3 reads CASSLGPRDTQYF.

J is TRBJ2-1 and V is TRBV6-1; TCRdb's D call, TRBD1, is unchecked because there is no DNA. Germline assignment: CDR1 MNHNS and CDR2 SASEGT. The CDR3 is 12 residues long. This chain's CDR3 is CASTGDYNEQFF.

The gene calls are TRBV7-2 and TRBJ2-3; the D gene TCRdb calls, TRBD2, cannot be checked with no DNA. The CDR3 extends over 16 amino acids. From germline, CDR1 is SGHTA and CDR2 FQGNSA. The CDR3: CASTYTSGYSGDTQYF.

The V gene is TRBV20-1, the J gene TRBJ1-1. Germline assignment: CDR1 DFQATT and CDR2 SNEGSKA (reference sequence). CDR3 length equals 14 residues. The CDR3 here is CSAPDTSLNAEAFF.

This rearrangement joins TRBV28 to TRBJ1-5; the D call of TRBD1 rests on TCRdb alone, since no DNA is present to check it. Germline values: CDR1 MDHEN, CDR2 SYDVKM. The CDR3 consists of 15 residues. The CDR3 is CASSFGQGPLQPQHF.

The chain employs TRBV18 and TRBJ2-7. The germline gives CDR1 KGHSH, CDR2 LQKENI. The CDR3 covers 13 residues. The CDR3 sequence is CASSDNNSGEQYF.

The chain links TRBV5-1 to TRBJ2-3; TCRdb calls TRBD2, which cannot be checked without DNA. CDR1 is SGHRS and CDR2 is YFSETQ in the germline V gene. This CDR3 is built from 17 residues. The CDR3 region is CASSSSRTSGNLDTQYF.

This chain connects TRBV4-2 to TRBJ2-7. Looked up from germline, CDR1 is LGHNA and CDR2 is YNFKEQ. The length of the CDR3 is 13 residues. The CDR3 loop reads CASSQLEGNEQYF.

V is TRBV18 and J is TRBJ1-1; no DNA is available, so the TRBD1 call from TCRdb remains unchecked. The germline CDR1 and CDR2 sequences are KGHSH and LQKENI. This CDR3 comprises 14 residues. The chain's CDR3 is CASFRQAGGTEAFF. Based on the CDR3 plus reference TRBV18 and TRBJ1-1, the full variable domain is NAGVMQNPRHLVRRRGQEARLRCSPMKGHSHVYWYRQLPEEGLKFMVYLQKENIIDESGMPKERFSAEFPKEGPSILRIQQVVRGDSAAYFCASFRQAGGTEAFFGQGTRLTVV.